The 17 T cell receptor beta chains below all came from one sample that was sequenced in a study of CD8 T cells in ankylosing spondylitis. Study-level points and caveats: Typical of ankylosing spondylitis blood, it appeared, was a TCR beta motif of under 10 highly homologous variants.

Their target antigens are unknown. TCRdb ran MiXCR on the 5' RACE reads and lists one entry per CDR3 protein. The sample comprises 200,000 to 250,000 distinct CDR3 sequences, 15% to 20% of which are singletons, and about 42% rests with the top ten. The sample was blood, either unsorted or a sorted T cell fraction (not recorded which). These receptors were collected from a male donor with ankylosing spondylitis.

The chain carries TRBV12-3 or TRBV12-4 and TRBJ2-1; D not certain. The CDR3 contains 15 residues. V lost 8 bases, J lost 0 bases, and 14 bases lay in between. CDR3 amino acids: CASCGGMSSYNEQFF. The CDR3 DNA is TGTGCCAGCTGCGGCGGAATGAGCTCCTACAATGAGCAGTTCTTC.

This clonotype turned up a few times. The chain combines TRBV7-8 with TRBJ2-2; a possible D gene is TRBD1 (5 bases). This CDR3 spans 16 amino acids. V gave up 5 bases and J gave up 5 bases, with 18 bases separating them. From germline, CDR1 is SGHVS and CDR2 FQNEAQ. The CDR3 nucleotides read TGTGCCAGCAGCGCGGACAACCCGCCCAGAACCGGGGAGCTGTTTTTT. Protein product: CASSADNPPRTGELFF.

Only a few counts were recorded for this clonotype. CDR3 nucleotide sequence: TGCGCCAGCAGCCAAGAGGAGGACAGGGGGTATGAAAAACTGTTTTTT. Translating gives CASSQEEDRGYEKLFF. J is TRBJ1-4 and V is TRBV4-1, with 10 bases lining up with TRBD1. V shed 0 bases, J shed 6 bases, and the junction held 4 bases outside the gene matches. The CDR3 sequence is 16 residues long. CDR1 is MGHRA, CDR2 YSYEKL, per germline.

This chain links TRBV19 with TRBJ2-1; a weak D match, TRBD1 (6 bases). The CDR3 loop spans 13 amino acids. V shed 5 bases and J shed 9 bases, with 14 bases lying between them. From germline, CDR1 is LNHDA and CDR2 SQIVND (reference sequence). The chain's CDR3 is CASSVDPQGEQFF. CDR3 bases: TGTGCCAGTAGTGTCGACCCACAGGGTGAGCAGTTCTTC.

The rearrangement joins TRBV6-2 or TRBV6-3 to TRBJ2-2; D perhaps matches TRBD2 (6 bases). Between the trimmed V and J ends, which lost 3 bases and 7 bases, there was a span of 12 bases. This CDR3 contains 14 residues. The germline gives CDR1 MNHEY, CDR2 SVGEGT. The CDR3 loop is CASSYAGSVGELFF. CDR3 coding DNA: TGTGCCAGCAGTTATGCGGGATCGGTCGGGGAGCTGTTTTTT.

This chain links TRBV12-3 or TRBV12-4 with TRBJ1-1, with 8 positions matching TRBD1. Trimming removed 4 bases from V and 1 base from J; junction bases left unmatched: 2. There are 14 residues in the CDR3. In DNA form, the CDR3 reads TGTGCCAGCAGTTGGACAGGGACGAACACTGAAGCTTTCTTT. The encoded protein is CASSWTGTNTEAFF.

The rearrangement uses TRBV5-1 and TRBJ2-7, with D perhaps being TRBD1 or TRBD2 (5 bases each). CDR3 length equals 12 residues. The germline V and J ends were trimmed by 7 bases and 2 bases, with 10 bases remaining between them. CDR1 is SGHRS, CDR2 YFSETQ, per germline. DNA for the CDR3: TGCGCCAGCCCGTCGGGACCCTACGAGCAGTACTTC. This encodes CASPSGPYEQYF.

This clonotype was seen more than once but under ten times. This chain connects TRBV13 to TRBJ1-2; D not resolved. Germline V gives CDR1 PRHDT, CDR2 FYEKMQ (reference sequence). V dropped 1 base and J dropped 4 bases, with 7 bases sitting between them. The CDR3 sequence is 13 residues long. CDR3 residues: CASSLEPAYGYTF. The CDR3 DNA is TGTGCCAGCAGCTTAGAGCCGGCCTATGGCTACACCTTC.

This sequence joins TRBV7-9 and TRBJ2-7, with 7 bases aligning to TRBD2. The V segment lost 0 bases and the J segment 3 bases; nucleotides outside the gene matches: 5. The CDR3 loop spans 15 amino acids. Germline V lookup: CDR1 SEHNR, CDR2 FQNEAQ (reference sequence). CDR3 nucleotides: TGTGCCAGCAGCTTAGCCGCGGGAGCTATCTACGAGCAGTACTTC. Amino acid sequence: CASSLAAGAIYEQYF.

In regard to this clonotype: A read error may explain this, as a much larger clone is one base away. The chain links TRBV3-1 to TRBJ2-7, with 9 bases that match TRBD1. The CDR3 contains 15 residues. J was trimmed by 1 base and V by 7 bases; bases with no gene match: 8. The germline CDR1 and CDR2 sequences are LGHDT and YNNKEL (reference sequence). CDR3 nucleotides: TGTGCCAGCACCCCAGAGGACAGGGGATCCTACGAGCAGTACTTC. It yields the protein CASTPEDRGSYEQYF.

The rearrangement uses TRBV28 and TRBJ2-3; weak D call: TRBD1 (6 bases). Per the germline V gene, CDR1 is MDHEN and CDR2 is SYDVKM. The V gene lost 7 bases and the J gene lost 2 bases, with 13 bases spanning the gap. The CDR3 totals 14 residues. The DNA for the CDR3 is TGTGCCAGCATGTGGGACACAAACACAGATACGCAGTATTTT. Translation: CASMWDTNTDTQYF.

The CDR3 nucleotides are TGTGCCAGCAGGACGGACAGGGTATCCTACGAGCAGTACTTC. This translates into CASRTDRVSYEQYF. V usage is TRBV12-3 or TRBV12-4 and J usage is TRBJ2-7, with 8 bases fitting TRBD1. The length of the CDR3 is 14 residues. V gave up 6 bases and J gave up 1 base; unmatched junction bases: 5.

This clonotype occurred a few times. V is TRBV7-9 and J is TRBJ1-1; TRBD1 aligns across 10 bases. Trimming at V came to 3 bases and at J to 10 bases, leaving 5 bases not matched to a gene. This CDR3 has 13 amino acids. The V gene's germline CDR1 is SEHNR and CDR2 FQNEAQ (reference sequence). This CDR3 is CASSFGTGVAAFF. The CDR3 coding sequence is TGTGCCAGCAGCTTCGGGACAGGGGTGGCAGCTTTCTTT.

For the CDR3, the DNA is TGTGCCAGCAGCCCGCCACCCCCGGGGTACAATGAGCAGTTCTTC. This gives the protein CASSPPPPGYNEQFF. The genes are TRBV9 and TRBJ2-1, with D tentatively TRBD2 (5 bases). Germline V gene sequence: CDR1 SGDLS, CDR2 YYNGEE. Trimming cost V 4 bases and J 4 bases, with 15 bases left between them. The CDR3 sequence is 15 residues long.

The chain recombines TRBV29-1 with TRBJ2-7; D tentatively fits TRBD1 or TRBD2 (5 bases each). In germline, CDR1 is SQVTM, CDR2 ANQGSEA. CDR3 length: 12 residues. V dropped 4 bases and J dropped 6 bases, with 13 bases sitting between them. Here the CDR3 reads CSVAGVGGEQYF. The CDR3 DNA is TGCAGCGTTGCTGGAGTTGGGGGCGAGCAGTACTTC.

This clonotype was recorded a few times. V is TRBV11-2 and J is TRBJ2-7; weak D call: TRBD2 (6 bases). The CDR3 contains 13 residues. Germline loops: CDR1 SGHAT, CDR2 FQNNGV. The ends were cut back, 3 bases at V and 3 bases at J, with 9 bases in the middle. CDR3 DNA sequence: TGTGCCAGCAGCTTTCGGGACTTCTACGAGCAGTACTTC. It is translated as CASSFRDFYEQYF.

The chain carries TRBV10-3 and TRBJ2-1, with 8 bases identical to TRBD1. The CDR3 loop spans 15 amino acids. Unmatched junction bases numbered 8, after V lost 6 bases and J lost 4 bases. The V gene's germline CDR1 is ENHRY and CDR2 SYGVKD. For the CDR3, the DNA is TGTGCCATCAGCATCGGACAGGGCATGTACAATGAGCAGTTCTTC. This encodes CAISIGQGMYNEQFF.